These T cell receptor beta chains were read from a single sample in a study of T cell changes during pregnancy in multiple sclerosis. Only in-frame clones appear in the TCRdb table, and some are missing; sequencing was by immunoSEQ multiplex PCR. Altogether about 94,000 clones are present, around 94% being singletons, with the ten largest covering 0.7% to 0.95%. The source was peripheral blood, collected in the third trimester of pregnancy. The receptor set was obtained from a female donor with multiple sclerosis, enrolled in a pregnancy study. Each CDR3 is given with its conserved first and last residue. D genes are given only for firm matches. Some rows mark clone size as missing; the rest say once, few, many or name a class of expanded clone.

d_call	clone_size	v_call	cdr3_length	j_call	cdr3_aa	cdr3_nt
NA	NA	TRBV6-6	14	TRBJ1-4	CASTQYGANEKLFF	TGTGCCAGCACCCAGTACGGGGCTAATGAAAAACTGTTTTTT
TRBD1	NA	TRBV14	14	TRBJ1-1	CASSQASGGSRAFF	TGTGCCAGCAGCCAAGCCTCAGGGGGCAGTAGGGCTTTCTTT
TRBD1	NA	TRBV7-9	15	TRBJ1-2	CASSPSNRGNYGYTF	TGTGCCAGCAGCCCATCGAACAGGGGTAACTATGGCTACACCTTC
NA	once	TRBV13	15	TRBJ2-1	CASSLSRGAYNEQFF	TGTGCCAGCAGCTTATCCCGGGGAGCTTACAATGAGCAGTTCTTC
TRBD1	once	TRBV4-1	16	TRBJ2-2	CASSPGTGLETGELFF	TGCGCCAGCAGCCCCGGGACAGGGTTGGAGACCGGGGAGCTGTTTTTT
NA	NA	TRBV19	15	TRBJ2-1	CASSMARLPGNEQFF	TGTGCCAGTAGTATGGCTCGCCTGCCCGGGAATGAGCAGTTCTTC
TRBD2	NA	TRBV19	16	TRBJ2-1	CASSIGFGLAGNEQFF	TGTGCCAGTAGTATCGGGTTCGGACTAGCGGGGAATGAGCAGTTCTTC
NA	NA	TRBV7-6	16	TRBJ2-1	CASSRIGVENYNEQFF	TGTGCCAGCAGCCGGATCGGAGTTGAGAACTACAATGAGCAGTTCTTC
TRBD1	NA	TRBV5-4	14	TRBJ1-1	CASSSGGMNTEAFF	TGTGCCAGCAGCTCAGGGGGGATGAACACTGAAGCTTTCTTT
NA	NA	TRBV11-3	15	TRBJ2-2	CASSLGGQTTGELFF	TGTGCCAGCAGCTTAGGTGGACAGACCACCGGGGAGCTGTTTTTT
NA	NA	TRBV5-1	14	TRBJ1-1	CASSLTAMNTEAFF	TGCGCCAGCAGCTTGACAGCCATGAACACTGAAGCTTTCTTT
NA	NA	TRBV7-3	13	TRBJ2-3	CASSSSSADTQYF	TGTGCCAGCAGCTCCTCCTCGGCAGATACGCAGTATTTT
TRBD1	medium-sized	TRBV9	16	TRBJ2-7	CASSVSKKTGPYEQYF	TGTGCCAGCAGCGTAAGCAAAAAGACAGGGCCCTACGAGCAGTACTTC
TRBD1	NA	TRBV6-1	14	TRBJ2-5	CASSRDRGRETQYF	TGTGCCAGCAGTAGGGACAGGGGGAGGGAGACCCAGTACTTC
NA	NA	TRBV27	17	TRBJ2-7	CASRARVRGRRYGEQYF	TGTGCCAGCAGGGCCCGGGTTAGAGGCAGGAGGTATGGCGAGCAGTACTTC
TRBD1	NA	TRBV28	15	TRBJ2-7	CASSPWGTGYDEQYF	TGTGCCAGCAGTCCCTGGGGGACAGGGTATGACGAGCAGTACTTC
NA	NA	TRBV5-1	14	TRBJ2-7	CASSFTGGSYEQYF	TGCGCCAGCAGCTTTACGGGTGGCTCCTACGAGCAGTACTTC
NA	NA	TRBV28	13	TRBJ2-7	CASSPGNPFPTYF	TGTGCCAGCAGTCCGGGTAACCCGTTCCCCACGTACTTC
NA	NA	TRBV4-3	17	TRBJ2-2	CASSQEAGTGNTGELFF	TGCGCCAGCAGCCAAGAAGCCGGGACTGGGAACACCGGGGAGCTGTTTTTT
TRBD2	NA	TRBV5-1	18	TRBJ2-7	CASSFLSGLAGEAYEQYF	TGCGCCAGCAGCTTTCTTTCGGGACTAGCGGGAGAGGCCTACGAGCAGTACTTC
TRBD1	NA	TRBV7-9	15	TRBJ2-2	CASSLRTGRTGELFF	TGTGCCAGCAGCTTGAGGACAGGGAGGACCGGGGAGCTGTTTTTT
NA	NA	TRBV14	15	TRBJ1-4	CASSQDEGTREKLFF	TGTGCCAGCAGCCAAGATGAGGGTACACGAGAAAAACTGTTTTTT
NA	NA	TRBV27	14	TRBJ2-2	CASRLQGPTGELFF	TGTGCCAGCAGATTACAGGGTCCCACCGGGGAGCTGTTTTTT
NA	NA	TRBV10-3	12	TRBJ2-5	CASQSMLGTQYF	TGTGCCTCTCAAAGCATGCTCGGGACCCAGTACTTC
TRBD1	NA	TRBV4-1	15	TRBJ1-3	CASSGARGPGNTIYF	TGCGCCAGCAGCGGGGCAAGGGGGCCTGGAAACACCATATATTTT
TRBD1	NA	TRBV2	17	TRBJ1-2	CASSEVGTGASYYGYTF	TGTGCCAGCAGTGAGGTCGGGACAGGGGCGAGTTACTATGGCTACACCTTC
NA	once	TRBV11-2	14	TRBJ2-7	CASSPRDFSYEQYF	TGTGCCAGCAGCCCGCGGGACTTCTCCTACGAGCAGTACTTC